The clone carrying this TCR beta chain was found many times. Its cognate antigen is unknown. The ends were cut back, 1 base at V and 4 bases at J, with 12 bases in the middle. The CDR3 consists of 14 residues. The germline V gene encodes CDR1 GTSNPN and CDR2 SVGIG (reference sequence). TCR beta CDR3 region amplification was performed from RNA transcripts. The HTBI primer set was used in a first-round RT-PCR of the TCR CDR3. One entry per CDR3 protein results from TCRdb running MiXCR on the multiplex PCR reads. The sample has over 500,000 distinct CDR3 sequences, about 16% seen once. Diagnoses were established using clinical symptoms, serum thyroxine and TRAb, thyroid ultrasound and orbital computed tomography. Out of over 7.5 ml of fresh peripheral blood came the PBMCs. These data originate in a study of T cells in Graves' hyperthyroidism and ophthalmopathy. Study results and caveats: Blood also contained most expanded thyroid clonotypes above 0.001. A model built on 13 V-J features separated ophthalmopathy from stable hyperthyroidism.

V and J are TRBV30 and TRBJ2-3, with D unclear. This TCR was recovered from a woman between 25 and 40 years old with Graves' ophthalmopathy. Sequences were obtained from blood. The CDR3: CAWSDPSGPDTQYF. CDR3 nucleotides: TGTGCCTGGAGTGACCCGTCCGGGCCAGATACGCAGTATTTT.